These 9 T cell receptor beta chains share one sample of origin, sequenced in a study of T cell responses to AZD1222 COVID-19 vaccine. Assay used: immunoSEQ multiplex PCR; TCRdb lists only in-frame clones, some missing. The profile shows 150,000 to 200,000 clones, 85% to 95% of them singletons. Source: peripheral blood, taken on day 0 of AZD1222 vaccination. All receptors derive from an adult in good health.

This sequence joins TRBV24-1 and TRBJ2-3; no firm D call. The V end was cut by 4 bases, the J end by 2 bases, with 9 bases between. Germline loops: CDR1 KGHDR, CDR2 SFDVKD. The CDR3 runs to 14 residues. The CDR3: CATSERTSTDTQYF. CDR3 bases: TGTGCCACCAGTGAGCGAACGTCCACAGATACGCAGTATTTT.

The chain recombines TRBV9 with TRBJ2-7, with D hard to call. This CDR3 is built from 14 residues. CDR1 is SGDLS, CDR2 YYNGEE, per germline. V was pared by 0 bases and J by 1 base, with 8 bases between. In DNA, the CDR3 is TGTGCCAGCAGCGTAGATGGTTCTTCCTACGAGCAGTACTTC. Protein product: CASSVDGSSYEQYF.

The genes are TRBV3-1 (or the pseudogene TRBV3-2) and TRBJ2-1; D is unclear. V lost 1 base and J 7 bases, leaving 14 bases between the germline ends. This CDR3 contains 15 residues. Germline V gives CDR1 LGHDT, CDR2 YNNKEL (reference sequence). The chain's CDR3 is CASSQASVYRNEQFF. In DNA form, the CDR3 reads TGTGCCAGCAGCCAAGCCTCTGTTTATAGAAATGAGCAGTTCTTC.

The chain carries TRBV10-3 and TRBJ2-1; D is perhaps TRBD1 (5 bases). Germline CDR1 ENHRY, CDR2 SYGVKD. CDR3 length: 10 amino acids. V gave up 10 bases and J gave up 7 bases, with 8 bases separating them. The CDR3 spells CATKGNEQFF. Here the CDR3 DNA reads TGTGCCACCAAGGGGAATGAGCAGTTCTTC.

This chain links TRBV3-1 (or the pseudogene TRBV3-2) with TRBJ2-7; TRBD1 is a possible D gene (6 bases). The V and J ends lost 0 bases and 2 bases respectively, with 8 bases between them. The CDR3 extends over 14 amino acids. Germline V CDR1 and CDR2: LGHDT, YNNKEL (reference sequence). CDR3 DNA sequence: TGTGCCAGCAGCCAAGAGTGGACAGCCTACGAGCAGTACTTC. Translation gives CASSQEWTAYEQYF.

The rearrangement joins TRBV27 to TRBJ1-1, with 7 nucleotides matching TRBD1. The CDR3 runs 15 residues. Germline V lookup: CDR1 MNHEY, CDR2 SMNVEV (reference sequence). V dropped 4 bases and J dropped 3; count of bases not matched to a gene: 8. The DNA for the CDR3 is TGTGCCAGCAGTTCCTTACAGGGGTTGGACACTGAAGCTTTCTTT. It yields the protein CASSSLQGLDTEAFF.

The chain recombines TRBV6-6 with TRBJ1-3; D is uncertain. The CDR3 totals 16 residues. Trimming took off 6 bases at V and 5 bases at J, with 20 bases between the two ends. Germline V gene data show CDR1 as MNHNY and CDR2 as SVGAGI (reference sequence). CDR3 amino acids: CASRPAGENRRNTIYF. CDR3 in DNA: TGTGCCAGCAGGCCTGCGGGAGAGAACCGTCGAAACACCATATATTTT.

Written as DNA, the CDR3 is TGTGCCAGCAGCTGGAGCAAAAACACTGAAGCTTTCTTT. Its translation: CASSWSKNTEAFF. This rearrangement joins TRBV7-2 to TRBJ1-1; D not certain. Trimming removed 4 bases at V and 2 bases at J, with 8 bases between. The CDR3 length is 13 residues. Germline CDR1 is SGHTA and CDR2 is FQGNSA. The full variable domain, with the rest looked up from reference TRBV7-2 and TRBJ1-1, is GAGVSQSPSNKVTEKGKDVELRCDPISGHTALYWYRQSLGQGLEFLIYFQGNSAPDKSGLPSDRFSAERTGGSVSTLTIQRTQQEDSAVYLCASSWSKNTEAFFGQGTRLTVV.

CDR3 in DNA: TGTGCCAGCAGTCGAGGACAGGACTATGGCTACACCTTC. It translates to CASSRGQDYGYTF. This chain uses TRBV6-4 with TRBJ1-2; 7 bases match TRBD1. The germline V gene encodes CDR1 MRHNA and CDR2 SNTAGT. Losses at the gene ends were 5 bases for V and 3 bases for J; bases not matched to a gene: 3. The CDR3 contains 13 residues.